The text below deals with one TCR beta chain. Its antigen is unidentified. Germline V gene sequence: CDR1 MDHEN, CDR2 SYDVKM. The CDR3 covers 14 residues. Trimming at V came to 3 bases and at J to 4 bases, leaving 2 bases not matched to a gene. Profiling relied on immunoSEQ multiplex PCR, and the TCRdb table lists in-frame clones only, not all of them. The sample includes 110,000 or so clones, roughly 74% of them seen just once. This specimen comes from a study of radiotherapy plus CTLA-4 blockade in lung cancer. Points from the study as a whole: Alongside interferon-beta, early blood T cell clone dynamics were reportedly the best predictor of response.

Sequencing was performed on peripheral blood, taken from a patient treated with radiotherapy plus ipilimumab. This receptor was taken from a human donor with non-small cell lung cancer who had a partial response to radiotherapy plus ipilimumab. This chain connects TRBV28 to TRBJ1-2, with 10 bases aligning to TRBD1. The CDR3 DNA follows: TGTGCCAGCAGTTTGACAGGGGGCCCCTATGGCTACACCTTC. This encodes CASSLTGGPYGYTF.